This is a list of T cell receptor beta chains from one sample in a study of blood T cell repertoires in COVID-19. Produced via immunoSEQ multiplex PCR; TCRdb's table is partial and in-frame only. Of around 140,000 clones detected, 70% to 90% appear once; the ten largest clones hold less than 4%. The sample comprised PBMCs or T cells enriched from blood (not recorded which). These receptors were taken from a woman aged 45-60 years with acute COVID-19. Both conserved end residues are part of each CDR3. D genes are given only for firm matches. Expanded clones are given a class, and other clones once, few, many or no size at all.

.	.	TRBV24-1	TRBJ1-5	TGTGCCACCAGTGAAGCCGGGGATTCTTATGGCAATCAGCCCCAGCATTTT	CATSEAGDSYGNQPQHF
.	.	TRBV30	TRBJ2-1	TGTGCCTGGAGTTCCCAGGGACTTCGATCCTACAATGAGCAGTTCTTC	CAWSSQGLRSYNEQFF
TRBD1	.	TRBV29-1	TRBJ1-2	TGCAGCGTCCCACTCGGGACAGGTGGAGGCTACACCTTC	CSVPLGTGGGYTF
.	.	TRBV19	TRBJ2-1	TGTGCCAGTAGCAGGGTGGGCAATGAGCAGTTCTTC	CASSRVGNEQFF
.	.	TRBV4-1	TRBJ2-1	TGCGCCAGCAGTGCGGGGGCGCGCAATGAGCAGTTCTTC	CASSAGARNEQFF
TRBD2	.	TRBV5-1	TRBJ2-5	TGCGCCAGCAGCTCGACTAGCGGGCTGGGAGAGACCCAGTACTTC	CASSSTSGLGETQYF
TRBD1	.	TRBV18	TRBJ1-5	TGTGCCAGCTCACCAGAAGGGGGCCTTAATAGCAATCAGCCCCAGCATTTT	CASSPEGGLNSNQPQHF
TRBD1	few	TRBV6-5	TRBJ1-2	TGTGCCAGCAGTTCGCCGACAGGGGGCATAGATGGCTACACCTTC	CASSSPTGGIDGYTF
TRBD2	.	TRBV18	TRBJ2-7	TGTGCCAGCTCACCCGATTCTAGCGGGAGGATTCCCGAGCAGTACTTC	CASSPDSSGRIPEQYF
TRBD2	.	TRBV11-3	TRBJ2-7	TGTGCCAGCAGCTTAGATCAGGATAGCGGGTCCTACGAGCAGTACTTC	CASSLDQDSGSYEQYF
TRBD1	medium-sized	TRBV11-2	TRBJ1-1	TGTGCCAGCAGCTCCACGGACAGGGGGCGAGACACTGAAGCTTTCTTT	CASSSTDRGRDTEAFF
.	once	TRBV7-9	TRBJ2-5	TGTGCCAGCAATCGGTTCGGCACAGAAGAGACCCAGTACTTC	CASNRFGTEETQYF
TRBD1	.	TRBV7-2	TRBJ1-2	TGTGCCAGCAGCTCCTGGCAGGGGGATGGCTACACCTTC	CASSSWQGDGYTF
.	.	TRBV14	TRBJ2-7	TGTGCCAGCAGCCAAGTCAGGGTTTACGAGCAGTACTTC	CASSQVRVYEQYF
TRBD1	.	TRBV24-1	TRBJ2-2	TGTGCCACCAGTGATGCCGGGACAGGCGCGAACACCGGGGAGCTGTTTTTT	CATSDAGTGANTGELFF
TRBD2	.	TRBV24-1	TRBJ2-1	TGTGCCACCAGTGAGGCGGGAGGCCCCTACAATGAGCAGTTCTTC	CATSEAGGPYNEQFF
TRBD1	.	TRBV7-2	TRBJ1-2	TGTGCCAGCAGCACGCCGGGACAGCTGAGTATGTATGGCTACACCTTC	CASSTPGQLSMYGYTF
TRBD2	once	TRBV5-4	TRBJ2-3	TGTGCCAGCAGCCCAGGGACTAGCGCAACAGATACGCAGTATTTT	CASSPGTSATDTQYF
TRBD1	.	TRBV28	TRBJ2-2	TGTGCCAGCAGTGGCGGGACAGGGTTGTTCCGGGAGCTGTTTTTT	CASSGGTGLFRELFF
.	.	TRBV11-2	TRBJ2-7	TGTGCCAGCAGCTTAGGGACGGGAACCCCCTACGAGCAGTACTTC	CASSLGTGTPYEQYF
.	.	TRBV3-1/TRBV3-2	TRBJ1-1	TGTGCCAGCAGCCAATCAGACAGGAACACTGAAGCTTTCTTT	CASSQSDRNTEAFF
.	.	TRBV18	TRBJ1-5	TGTGCCAGCTCACCCCCTTCAGGAGGGATGAGAAATCAGCCCCAGCATTTT	CASSPPSGGMRNQPQHF
.	.	TRBV14	TRBJ2-3	TGTGCCAGCAGCCCTACACAGCACAGAACTAGCACAGATACGCAGTATTTT	CASSPTQHRTSTDTQYF
TRBD1	.	TRBV7-9	TRBJ1-4	TGTGCCAGCAGCTTAGGATTCCAGGGGGAGAATGAAAAACTGTTTTTT	CASSLGFQGENEKLFF
TRBD2	.	TRBV19	TRBJ2-1	TGTGCCAGTAGAAGGGAGGGACTAGCGGCCTACAATGAGCAGTTCTTC	CASRREGLAAYNEQFF
TRBD2	.	TRBV7-9	TRBJ2-1	TGTGCCAGCAGCGGCGGGAGGACAATGCGGAATGAGCAGTTCTTC	CASSGGRTMRNEQFF
TRBD1	few	TRBV7-6	TRBJ2-3	TGTGCCAGCAGCCCGGGGACAGGGGGCGGCACAGATACGCAGTATTTT	CASSPGTGGGTDTQYF
.	.	TRBV7-2	TRBJ1-2	TGTGCCAGCAGCTTTCGGGCAGGGCAAGGCTACACCTTC	CASSFRAGQGYTF
TRBD2	few	TRBV5-6	TRBJ2-7	TGTGCCAGCAGCTCGAGGGGGACTAGCGGCTACGAGCAGTACTTC	CASSSRGTSGYEQYF
.	.	TRBV27	TRBJ2-1	TGTGCCAGCAGTTTAAGTACGGGAGCCTACAATGAGCAGTTCTTC	CASSLSTGAYNEQFF
TRBD2	.	TRBV27	TRBJ2-1	TGTGCCAGCAGTCGACTAGCGGGCTCCTACAATGAGCAGTTCTTC	CASSRLAGSYNEQFF
TRBD2	.	TRBV5-4	TRBJ2-7	TGTGCCAGCAGCGAGGGACTAGCGGGCTACTCCTACGAGCAGTACTTC	CASSEGLAGYSYEQYF
.	.	TRBV11-3	TRBJ2-1	TGTGCCAGCAGCTTAGATCTCGGTGCCAATGAGCAGTTCTTC	CASSLDLGANEQFF
TRBD1	few	TRBV28	TRBJ1-3	TGTGCCAGCAGCTCCATGGGACAGGGTGTAACAGGAAACACCATATATTTT	CASSSMGQGVTGNTIYF
.	.	TRBV7-3	TRBJ2-1	TGTGCCAGCAGCTTGCAACAGCTACCTTACAATGAGCAGTTCTTC	CASSLQQLPYNEQFF
.	.	TRBV5-1	TRBJ1-3	TGCGCCAGCAGCTTCAGGGGCAACTCTGGAAACACCATATATTTT	CASSFRGNSGNTIYF
.	many	TRBV19	TRBJ1-5	TGTGCCAGTAGTGTCACAGGGAGTAGCAATCAGCCCCAGCATTTT	CASSVTGSSNQPQHF
TRBD2	many	TRBV5-1	TRBJ2-7	TGCGCCAGCATGGCCGGGGGGTCCTACGAGCAGTACTTC	CASMAGGSYEQYF
.	.	TRBV11-2	TRBJ1-2	TGTGCCAGCAGCTTAGTAGCTAACTATGGCTACACCTTC	CASSLVANYGYTF
TRBD1	.	TRBV28	TRBJ2-7	TGTGCCAGCAGCCAACAGGGGGCGGTGTACGAGCAGTACTTC	CASSQQGAVYEQYF
.	.	TRBV6-1	TRBJ1-1	TGTGCCAGCAGTGAACGGCAGGGACTGGGCCCTGAAGCTTTCTTT	CASSERQGLGPEAFF
TRBD2	.	TRBV7-2	TRBJ2-5	TGTGCCAGCAGCTTACACCGGGGGGAAGAGACCCAGTACTTC	CASSLHRGEETQYF
TRBD1	.	TRBV11-2	TRBJ1-6	TGTGCCAGCAGCTTGGACAGGGTCGGTTCACCCCTCCACTTT	CASSLDRVGSPLHF
.	.	TRBV28	TRBJ2-2	TGTGCCAGCAGCCCGTCGAGGACCGGGGAGCTGTTTTTT	CASSPSRTGELFF